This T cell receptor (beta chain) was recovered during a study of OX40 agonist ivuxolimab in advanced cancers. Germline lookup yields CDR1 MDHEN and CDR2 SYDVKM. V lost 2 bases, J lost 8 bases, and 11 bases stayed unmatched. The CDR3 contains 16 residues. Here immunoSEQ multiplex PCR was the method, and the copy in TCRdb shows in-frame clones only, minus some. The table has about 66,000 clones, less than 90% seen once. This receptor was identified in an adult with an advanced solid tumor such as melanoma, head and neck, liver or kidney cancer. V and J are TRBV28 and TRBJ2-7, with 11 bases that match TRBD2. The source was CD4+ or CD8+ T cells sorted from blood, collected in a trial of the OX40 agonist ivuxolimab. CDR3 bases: TGTGCCAGCAGTTTAGCGCGAACTAGCGGGAGATCTAAGCAGTACTTC. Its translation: CASSLARTSGRSKQYF.